This T cell receptor (beta chain) was captured in a study of CD8 T cells in ankylosing spondylitis. Findings and caveats of the study: Earlier authors reported some of these motif variants in reactive arthritis synovial fluid and blood. Clones linked to disease, bearing a CD8+ phenotype, were relatively rare in peripheral blood.

The table lists this clonotype with many counts. Its antigen remains unknown. Researchers built TCR beta libraries using quantitative 5'-RACE with molecular barcodes. TCRdb reprocessed the 5' RACE reads with MiXCR, giving one entry per CDR3 protein. Among roughly 120,000 distinct CDR3 sequences listed, about 13% were seen once. The CDR3 has 14 residues. V lost 1 base and J lost 5, with 9 bases in between. The chain has TRBV12-3 or TRBV12-4 and TRBJ1-5; tentative D call: TRBD1 (5 bases). The source is a female donor with ankylosing spondylitis or in good health (not recorded which). Sequencing was performed on blood, either unsorted or a sorted T cell fraction (not recorded which). The CDR3 sequence: CASSLGRGDQPQHF. The DNA of the CDR3 is TGTGCCAGCAGTTTAGGTAGGGGTGATCAGCCCCAGCATTTT.